The 6 T cell receptor beta chains presented below share a single source sample, sequenced in a study of OX40 agonist ivuxolimab in advanced cancers. Sequencing was performed with immunoSEQ multiplex PCR; in TCRdb, only in-frame clones are kept and a portion is missing. The sample lists some 42,000 clones, about 86% occurring once. The sample in question was CD4+ or CD8+ T cells sorted from blood, obtained in a trial of the OX40 agonist ivuxolimab. Source of these receptors: an adult with an advanced solid tumor such as melanoma, head and neck, liver or kidney cancer.

This sequence joins TRBV6-1 and TRBJ1-4, with TRBD1 as a possible D gene (6 bases). Looked up from germline, CDR1 is MNHNS and CDR2 is SASEGT. V lost 5 bases to trimming and J lost 8 bases, with 15 bases between them. This CDR3 contains 14 residues. CDR3 nucleotides: TGTGCCAGCAGTTTCCGACAGGTCCCGGAAAAACTGTTTTTT. This translates into CASSFRQVPEKLFF.

The rearrangement uses TRBV7-2 and TRBJ2-1; D gene uncertain. The V end was cut by 5 bases, the J end by 4 bases, with 9 bases between. Germline CDR1 reads SGHTA; CDR2 reads FQGNSA. CDR3 size: 13 residues. CDR3 sequence (DNA): TGTGCCAGCAGCCCGTCGAGTTACAATGAGCAGTTCTTC. Translation: CASSPSSYNEQFF. Full variable domain (outside the CDR3, taken from reference TRBV7-2 and TRBJ2-1): GAGVSQSPSNKVTEKGKDVELRCDPISGHTALYWYRQSLGQGLEFLIYFQGNSAPDKSGLPSDRFSAERTGGSVSTLTIQRTQQEDSAVYLCASSPSSYNEQFFGPGTRLTVL.

The V gene is TRBV7-9, the J gene TRBJ1-1; TRBD1 matches at 9 bases. This CDR3 contains 14 residues. The V and J ends lost 8 bases and 0 bases, in that order; junction bases with no gene match: 4. CDR1 and CDR2 (germline): SEHNR, FQNEAQ (reference sequence). CDR3 nucleotides: TGTGCCAGCCGGACAGGGGATCTGAACACTGAAGCTTTCTTT. Protein: CASRTGDLNTEAFF.

The chain combines TRBV9 with TRBJ2-3, with D perhaps matching TRBD1 (6 bases). This CDR3 region has 21 residues. Germline V CDR1 and CDR2: SGDLS, YYNGEE. V gave up 4 bases and J gave up 0 bases, with 30 bases separating them. In nucleotides, the CDR3 is TGTGCCAGCAGCTCCAATCTTCTAGGGGGACCAGGTGGCTCTAGCACAGATACGCAGTATTTT. It encodes CASSSNLLGGPGGSSTDTQYF.

This clone occurred a few times. The chain uses TRBV7-9 and TRBJ1-6; D is uncertain. V was trimmed by 1 base and J by 14 bases, leaving 12 bases between them. Per germline, CDR1 SEHNR and CDR2 FQNEAQ (reference sequence). CDR3 length: 13 residues. CDR3 DNA sequence: TGTGCCAGCAGCTTAGGATCGGACTCCACCCTCCACTTT. It encodes CASSLGSDSTLHF.

This chain links TRBV20-1 with TRBJ2-7, with no clear D. Germline values: CDR1 DFQATT, CDR2 SNEGSKA (reference sequence). The CDR3 has 11 amino acids. Trimming shortened V by 3 bases and J by 4 bases, and 7 bases separated the two germline ends. The CDR3 loop reads CSARDGYEQYF. DNA for the CDR3: TGCAGTGCTAGGGATGGTTACGAGCAGTACTTC.